Listed here is a single T cell receptor beta chain. Antigen specificity is unknown. The source of the sample is a study of Ad26.COV2.S vaccination and SARS-CoV-2 variants. Study-wide context: In the study, Ad26.COV2.S was injected intramuscularly once, or twice 56 days apart.

Study-level findings and limits: Vaccinees displayed broader spike-specific TCR repertoires than placebo recipients. Overall T cell responses may have been underestimated by the analyses of TCR breadth and depth.

Sample treatment: about 20 received Ad26.COV2.S at low or high dose, single or two shots; several received placebo; per-sample allocation not given. Collection of the samples took place on day 63 after the first injection of vaccine or placebo. Expressing Wuhan-strain SARS-CoV-2 spike, an Ad26 vector served as the vaccine. Produced via immunoSEQ multiplex PCR; TCRdb's table is partial and in-frame only. The sample includes roughly 510,000 clones, around nine tenths of them seen just once. V lost 1 base and J lost 0, with 15 bases in between. Per germline, CDR1 SEHNR and CDR2 FQNEAQ (reference sequence). There are 17 residues in the CDR3.

Sequenced material: peripheral blood, taken in a trial of Ad26.COV2.S vaccine versus placebo. The source is a person between 18 and 65 years old who received the Ad26.COV2.S COVID-19 vaccine or a placebo. The chain combines TRBV7-9 with TRBJ1-1, with a possible D match to TRBD1 (6 bases). CDR3 residues: CASSLGGRGLMNTEAFF. CDR3 bases: TGTGCCAGCAGCTTAGGAGGGAGGGGGTTGATGAACACTGAAGCTTTCTTT.